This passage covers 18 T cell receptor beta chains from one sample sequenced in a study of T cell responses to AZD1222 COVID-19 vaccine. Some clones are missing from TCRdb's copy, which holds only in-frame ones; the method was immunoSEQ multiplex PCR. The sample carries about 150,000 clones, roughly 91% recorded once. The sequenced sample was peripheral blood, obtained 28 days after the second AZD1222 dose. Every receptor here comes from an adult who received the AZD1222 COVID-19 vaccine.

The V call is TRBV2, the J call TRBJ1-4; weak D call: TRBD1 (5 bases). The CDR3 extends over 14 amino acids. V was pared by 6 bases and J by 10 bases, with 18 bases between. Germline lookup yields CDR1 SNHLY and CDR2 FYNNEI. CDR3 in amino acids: CASSDGTGLGKLFF. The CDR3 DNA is TGTGCCAGCAGCGACGGGACCGGACTTGGAAAACTGTTTTTT.

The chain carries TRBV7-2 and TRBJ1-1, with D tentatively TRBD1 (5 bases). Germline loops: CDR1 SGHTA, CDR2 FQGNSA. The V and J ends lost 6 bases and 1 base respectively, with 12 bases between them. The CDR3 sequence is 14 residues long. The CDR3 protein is CASRGRGTNTEAFF. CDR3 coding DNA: TGTGCCAGCAGGGGGCGCGGTACGAACACTGAAGCTTTCTTT.

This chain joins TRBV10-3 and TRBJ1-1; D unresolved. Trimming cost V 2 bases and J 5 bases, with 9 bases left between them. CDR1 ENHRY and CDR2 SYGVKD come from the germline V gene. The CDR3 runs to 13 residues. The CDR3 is CAISEVPGTEAFF. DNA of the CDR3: TGTGCCATCAGTGAGGTACCGGGAACTGAAGCTTTCTTT.

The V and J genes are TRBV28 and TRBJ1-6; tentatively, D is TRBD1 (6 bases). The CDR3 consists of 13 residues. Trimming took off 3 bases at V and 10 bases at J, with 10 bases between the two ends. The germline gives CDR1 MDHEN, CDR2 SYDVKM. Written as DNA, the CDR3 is TGTGCCAGCAGTTTTAGGGGGAGCTCACCCCTCCACTTT. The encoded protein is CASSFRGSSPLHF.

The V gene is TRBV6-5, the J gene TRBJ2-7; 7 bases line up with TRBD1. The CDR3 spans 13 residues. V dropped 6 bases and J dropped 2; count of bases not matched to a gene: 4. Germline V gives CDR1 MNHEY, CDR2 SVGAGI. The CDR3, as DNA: TGTGCCAGCAGAGGGACAGAAACCTACGAGCAGTACTTC. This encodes CASRGTETYEQYF.

CDR3 bases: TGCGCCAGCAGCCAAAAAGGGGATGGATGGCAGGGGGGGCAGCCCCAGCATTTT. It specifies CASSQKGDGWQGGQPQHF. J is TRBJ1-5 and V is TRBV4-1, with 7 bases aligning to TRBD1. V lost 2 bases to trimming and J lost 7 bases; unmatched junction nucleotides: 17. The CDR3 totals 18 residues. Germline V gene lookup returns CDR1 MGHRA and CDR2 YSYEKL.

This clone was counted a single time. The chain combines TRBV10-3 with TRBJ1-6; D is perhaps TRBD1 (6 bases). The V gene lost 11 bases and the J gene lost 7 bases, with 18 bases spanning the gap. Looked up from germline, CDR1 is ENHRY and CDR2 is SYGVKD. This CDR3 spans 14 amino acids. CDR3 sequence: CAAGGQTQNSPLHF. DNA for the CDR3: TGTGCCGCTGGAGGACAGACTCAAAATTCACCCCTCCACTTT.

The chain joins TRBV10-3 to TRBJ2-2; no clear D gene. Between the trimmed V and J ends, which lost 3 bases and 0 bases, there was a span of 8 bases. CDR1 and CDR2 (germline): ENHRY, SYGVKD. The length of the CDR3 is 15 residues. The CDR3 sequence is CAISDGRTNTGELFF. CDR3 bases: TGTGCCATCAGTGACGGACGGACGAACACCGGGGAGCTGTTTTTT.

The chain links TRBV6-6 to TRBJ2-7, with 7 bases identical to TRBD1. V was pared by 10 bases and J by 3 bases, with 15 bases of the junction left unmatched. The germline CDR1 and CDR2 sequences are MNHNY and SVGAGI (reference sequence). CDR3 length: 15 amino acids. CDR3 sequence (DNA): TGTGCCACTCATGACTCCGGGACAGCAAGCTACGAGCAGTACTTC. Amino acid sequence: CATHDSGTASYEQYF.

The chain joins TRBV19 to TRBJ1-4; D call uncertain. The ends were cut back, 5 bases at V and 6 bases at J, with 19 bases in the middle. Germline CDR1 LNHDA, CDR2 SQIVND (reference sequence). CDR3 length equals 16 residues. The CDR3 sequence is CASSSSTGPQDEKLFF. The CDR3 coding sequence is TGTGCCAGTAGTTCGTCTACCGGGCCCCAAGATGAAAAACTGTTTTTT. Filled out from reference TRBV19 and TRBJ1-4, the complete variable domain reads DGGITQSPKYLFRKEGQNVTLSCEQNLNHDAMYWYRQDPGQGLRLIYYSQIVNDFQKGDIAEGYSVSREKKESFPLTVTSAQKNPTAFYLCASSSSTGPQDEKLFFGSGTQLSVL.

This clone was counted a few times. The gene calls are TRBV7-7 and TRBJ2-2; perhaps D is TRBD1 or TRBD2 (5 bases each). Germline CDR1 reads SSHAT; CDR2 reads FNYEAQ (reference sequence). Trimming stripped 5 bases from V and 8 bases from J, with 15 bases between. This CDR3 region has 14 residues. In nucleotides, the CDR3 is TGTGCCAGCAGCCCCGGGACGCCCCCAGGGGAGCTGTTTTTT. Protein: CASSPGTPPGELFF.

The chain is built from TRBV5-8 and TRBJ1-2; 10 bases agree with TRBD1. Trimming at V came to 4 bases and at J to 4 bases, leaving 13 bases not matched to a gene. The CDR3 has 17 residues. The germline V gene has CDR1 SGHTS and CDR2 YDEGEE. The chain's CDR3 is CASSDPGQGFSLYGYTF. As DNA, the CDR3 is TGTGCCAGCAGCGACCCGGGACAGGGGTTTTCTCTCTATGGCTACACCTTC.

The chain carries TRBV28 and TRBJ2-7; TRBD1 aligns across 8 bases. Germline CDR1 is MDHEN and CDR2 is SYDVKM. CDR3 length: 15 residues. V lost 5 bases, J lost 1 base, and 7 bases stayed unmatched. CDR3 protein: CASSRRDRMSYEQYF. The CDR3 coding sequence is TGTGCCAGCAGTCGGCGGGACAGGATGTCCTACGAGCAGTACTTC. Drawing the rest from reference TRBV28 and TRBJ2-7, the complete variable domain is DVKVTQSSRYLVKRTGEKVFLECVQDMDHENMFWYRQDPGLGLRLIYFSYDVKMKEKGDIPEGYSVSREKKERFSLILESASTNQTSMYLCASSRRDRMSYEQYFGPGTRLTVT.

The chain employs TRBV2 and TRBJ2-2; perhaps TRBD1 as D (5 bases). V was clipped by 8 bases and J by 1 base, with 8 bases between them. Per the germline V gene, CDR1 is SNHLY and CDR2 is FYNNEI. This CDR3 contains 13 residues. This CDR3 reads CASGQGNTGELFF. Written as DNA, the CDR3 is TGTGCCAGCGGTCAGGGGAACACCGGGGAGCTGTTTTTT.

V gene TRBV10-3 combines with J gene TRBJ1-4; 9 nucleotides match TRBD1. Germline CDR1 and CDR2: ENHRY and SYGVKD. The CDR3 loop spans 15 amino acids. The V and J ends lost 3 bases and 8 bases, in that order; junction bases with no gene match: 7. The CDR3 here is CAISDQDRGNEKLFF. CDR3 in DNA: TGTGCCATCAGTGACCAGGACAGGGGCAACGAAAAACTGTTTTTT.

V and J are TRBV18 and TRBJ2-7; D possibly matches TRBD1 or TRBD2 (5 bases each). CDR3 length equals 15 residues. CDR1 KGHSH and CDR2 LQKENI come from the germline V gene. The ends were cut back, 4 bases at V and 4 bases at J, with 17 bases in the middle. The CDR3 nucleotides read TGTGCCAGCTCACTCGGGTCGCAGGGAGTTTACGAGCAGTACTTC. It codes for CASSLGSQGVYEQYF.

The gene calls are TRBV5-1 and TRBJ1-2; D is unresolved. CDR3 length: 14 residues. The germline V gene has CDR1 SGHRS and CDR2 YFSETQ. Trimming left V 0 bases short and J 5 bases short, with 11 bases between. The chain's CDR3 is CASSLERGGYGYTF. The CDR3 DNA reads TGCGCCAGCAGCTTGGAACGGGGAGGTTATGGCTACACCTTC. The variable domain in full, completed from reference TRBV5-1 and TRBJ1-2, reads KAGVTQTPRYLIKTRGQQVTLSCSPISGHRSVSWYQQTPGQGLQFLFEYFSETQRNKGNFPGRFSGRQFSNSRSEMNVSTLELGDSALYLCASSLERGGYGYTFGSGTRLTVV.

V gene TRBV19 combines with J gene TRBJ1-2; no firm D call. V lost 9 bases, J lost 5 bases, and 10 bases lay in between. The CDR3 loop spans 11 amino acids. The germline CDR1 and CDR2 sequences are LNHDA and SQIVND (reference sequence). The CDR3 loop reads CASRLRYGYTF. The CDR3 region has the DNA TGTGCCAGCCGCCTTCGTTATGGCTACACCTTC.